Shown below are 26 T cell receptor beta chains from a single sample sequenced in a study of human T cells and chemical hapten exposure (dated by TCRdb to about 2021). Receptors were amplified or captured by RACE. Sequencing instrument: NextSeq 500. The public reads were quality trimmed at Q25 with fastp and then assembled into clones with MiXCR by TCRdb, keeping productive beta chains. Rows matching on CDR3 protein sequence are summarized as one entry with the most common DNA and genes. The table for this sample lists 35,000 to 50,000 distinct CDR3 sequences; around 4.1% of them were counted only once. The ten most abundant clones make up about 1.6% of the sample. In the paper's terms, the time point label means: healthy volunteer bleed at 2 weeks. Total RNA was isolated from unfractionated whole blood collected in Tempus Blood RNA tubes. Material: whole blood. These receptors were collected from a female donor in good health. Some clones in this sample may be carry-over from other donors' samples.

There are many counts of this clonotype. This chain uses TRBV7-8 with TRBJ1-2; D is undetermined. The length of the CDR3 is 12 residues. The germline V and J ends were trimmed by 4 bases and 4 bases, with 7 bases remaining between them. The germline gives CDR1 SGHVS, CDR2 FQNEAQ. The CDR3 sequence: CASSSGSYGYTF. As DNA, the CDR3 is TGTGCCAGCAGCTCCGGATCCTATGGCTACACCTTC.

This clonotype was found many times. This chain connects TRBV4-2 to TRBJ1-1, with no clear D. CDR1 and CDR2 (germline): LGHNA, YNFKEQ. This CDR3 has 18 residues. Between the trimmed V and J ends, which lost 0 bases and 0 bases, there was a span of 17 bases. The CDR3 DNA sequence: TGTGCCAGCAGCCAAGATCTCCCCTTCGGGCAGCTGAACACTGAAGCTTTCTTT. This sequence encodes CASSQDLPFGQLNTEAFF.

This clonotype has ten or more counts. The V call is TRBV20-1, the J call TRBJ1-1; D call uncertain. Trimming left V 3 bases short and J 6 bases short, with 14 bases between. Germline assignment: CDR1 DFQATT and CDR2 SNEGSKA (reference sequence). This CDR3 contains 13 residues. The CDR3 sequence: CSASIPTAAEAFF. For the CDR3, the DNA is TGCAGTGCTAGCATTCCGACGGCCGCTGAAGCTTTCTTT.

This clonotype was detected many times. The V gene is TRBV6-2 or TRBV6-3, the J gene TRBJ1-6; 9 bases match TRBD1. Germline loops: CDR1 MNHEY, CDR2 SVGEGT. The CDR3 totals 12 residues. J lost 7 bases, V lost 11 bases, and 3 bases had no gene match. In DNA, the CDR3 is TGTGCCGGTGGACAGGGGAATTCACCCCTCCACTTT. Translating gives CAGGQGNSPLHF.

The sample holds many counts of this clonotype. The genes are TRBV10-3 and TRBJ2-3, with D unclear. The CDR3 runs to 13 residues. Trimming shortened V by 3 bases and J by 3 bases, and 7 bases separated the two germline ends. From germline, CDR1 is ENHRY and CDR2 SYGVKD. CDR3 DNA: TGTGCCATCAGTGAAGTAGGGACAGATACGCAGTATTTT. Translation: CAISEVGTDTQYF.

This clonotype was recorded at least ten times. The rearrangement joins TRBV6-2 or TRBV6-3 to TRBJ1-1, with 7 bases identical to TRBD1. The CDR3 is 14 residues long. Germline V gene data show CDR1 as MNHEY and CDR2 as SVGEGT. J was trimmed by 7 bases and V by 0 bases; bases with no gene match: 5. CDR3 loop: CASSYSEGADEAFF. For the CDR3, the DNA is TGTGCCAGCAGTTACTCGGAGGGGGCCGATGAAGCTTTCTTT.

A note on this clonotype: This may come from a read error, since a much larger clone is one base off. The V gene is TRBV18, the J gene TRBJ2-7; 8 bases map to TRBD1. V dropped 1 base and J dropped 1; count of bases not matched to a gene: 6. CDR1 KGHSH and CDR2 LQKENI come from the germline V gene. This CDR3 has 16 amino acids. The CDR3 is CASSPRDRTNSYEQYF. The CDR3 DNA reads as TGTGCCAGCTCACCACGGGACAGGACGAATTCCTACGAGCAGTACTTC.

The table lists this clonotype with many counts. CDR3 loop: CASSRTSGGNEQYF. The CDR3 DNA is TGTGCCAGCAGCCGGACTAGCGGGGGGAACGAGCAGTACTTC. The V and J genes are TRBV13 and TRBJ2-7; 14 bases match TRBD2. The germline gives CDR1 PRHDT, CDR2 FYEKMQ (reference sequence). CDR3 length: 14 amino acids. J lost 5 bases, V lost 5 bases, and 2 bases had no gene match.

With respect to this clonotype: It may be a read error: a sequence one base away is much more abundant. V gene TRBV5-1 combines with J gene TRBJ1-6; weak D call: TRBD1 (6 bases). The length of the CDR3 is 16 residues. CDR1 is SGHRS and CDR2 is YFSETQ in the germline V gene. CDR3 in DNA: TGCGCCAGCAGCGCCCAACCAGGGGACGCTAATTCACTCCTCCACTTT. Its translation: CASSAQPGDANSLLHF.

This clonotype was counted at least ten times. The chain couples TRBV20-1 to TRBJ1-3; D unresolved. The CDR3 totals 11 residues. CDR1 DFQATT and CDR2 SNEGSKA come from the germline V gene (reference sequence). V shed 1 base and J shed 3 bases, with 1 base lying between them. The CDR3 sequence: CSARVGNTIYF. CDR3 nucleotide sequence: TGCAGTGCTAGAGTTGGAAACACCATATATTTT.

The sample holds many counts of this clonotype. The chain recombines TRBV25-1 with TRBJ2-2; TRBD1 aligns across 9 bases. The germline gives CDR1 MGHDK, CDR2 SYGVNS. This CDR3 is 16 amino acids long. Trimming cost V 5 bases and J 7 bases; bases outside gene matches: 11. CDR3 residues: CASSPRDRANFGELFF. The CDR3, as DNA: TGTGCCAGCAGTCCCCGGGACAGGGCTAATTTCGGGGAGCTGTTTTTT.

This clonotype was counted many times. This chain joins TRBV7-9 and TRBJ2-7, with 7 bases aligning to TRBD1. The CDR3 sequence is 15 residues long. The germline gives CDR1 SEHNR, CDR2 FQNEAQ (reference sequence). Trimming took 6 bases from V and 3 from J; bases not matched to a gene: 11. CDR3 sequence (DNA): TGTGCCAGCAGTTCCGAAGTGACAGGGTACTACGAGCAGTACTTC. As protein: CASSSEVTGYYEQYF.

This clonotype was detected ten times or more. This chain joins TRBV7-9 and TRBJ2-2; D gene unclear. This CDR3 has 15 residues. Trimming stripped 2 bases from V and 0 bases from J, with 7 bases between. Germline CDR1 and CDR2: SEHNR and FQNEAQ (reference sequence). The CDR3 loop is CASSLTATNTGELFF. The CDR3 DNA is TGTGCCAGCAGCTTAACTGCCACGAACACCGGGGAGCTGTTTTTT.

About this clonotype: A much larger clone differs from this one at a single base, so this may be a read error. The V gene is TRBV7-2, the J gene TRBJ2-7; TRBD2 aligns across 7 bases. Losses at the gene ends were 7 bases for V and 1 base for J; bases not matched to a gene: 7. The CDR3 length is 14 residues. Germline V lookup: CDR1 SGHTA, CDR2 FQGNSA. CDR3 protein: CASNPGLTSYEQYF. Here the CDR3 DNA reads TGTGCCAGCAACCCGGGACTAACGTCCTACGAGCAGTACTTC.

This clonotype was seen repeatedly, ten times or more. The V call is TRBV5-1, the J call TRBJ2-6, with 11 bases identical to TRBD1. Germline values: CDR1 SGHRS, CDR2 YFSETQ. This CDR3 has 17 amino acids. V gave up 4 bases and J gave up 1 base; unmatched junction bases: 4. In DNA, the CDR3 is TGCGCCAGCAGCCCCGGGACAGGGGGATCTGGGGCCAACGTCCTGACTTTC. This codes for CASSPGTGGSGANVLTF.

This clonotype has a handful of counts. The V and J genes are TRBV12-3 or TRBV12-4 and TRBJ1-6; D gene ambiguous. The CDR3 length is 13 residues. V was cut by 5 bases and J by 7 bases, with 9 bases left in between. CDR3 nucleotide sequence: TGTGCCAGCAGTCCGGTTGGCAATTCACCCCTCCACTTT. Its translation is CASSPVGNSPLHF.

This clonotype was seen many times. V usage is TRBV20-1 and J usage is TRBJ1-1; no reliable D call. Germline loops: CDR1 DFQATT, CDR2 SNEGSKA (reference sequence). V dropped 3 bases and J dropped 1 base, with 6 bases sitting between them. This CDR3 is 12 amino acids long. CDR3 region: CSASGENTEAFF. The DNA for the CDR3 is TGCAGTGCTAGTGGCGAGAACACTGAAGCTTTCTTT.

This clonotype was found a few times. V is TRBV7-9 and J is TRBJ2-2; tentative D call: TRBD1 (6 bases). The CDR3 runs 14 residues. V shed 5 bases and J shed 6 bases, with 13 bases lying between them. Germline CDR1 and CDR2: SEHNR and FQNEAQ (reference sequence). The CDR3 region is CASSQPAGAGELFF. The CDR3 DNA follows: TGTGCCAGCAGCCAACCCGCAGGGGCCGGGGAGCTGTTTTTT.

This clonotype was recorded at least ten times. The gene calls are TRBV4-3 and TRBJ2-3; D remains unclear. The CDR3 runs 15 residues. Germline V CDR1 and CDR2: LGHNA, YSLEER. V lost 0 bases, J lost 6 bases, and 13 bases lay in between. CDR3 sequence reads: CASSQDLRTTDTQYF. The CDR3 DNA reads as TGCGCCAGCAGCCAAGATCTGAGAACTACGGATACGCAGTATTTT.

Turning to this clonotype: A read error is possible here, since a much larger clone lies one base away. Because it lacks the conserved phenylalanine or tryptophan at the end, this CDR3 is likely a read error. The chain employs TRBV12-3 or TRBV12-4 and TRBJ1-5; D might be TRBD1 (5 bases). V was pared by 5 bases and J by 6 bases, with 14 bases between. The CDR3 sequence is 14 residues long. The CDR3 protein is CASSKPGHRQPQHL. The CDR3 DNA is TGTGCCAGCAGTAAGCCGGGGCATCGTCAGCCCCAGCATTTG.

The chain employs TRBV14 and TRBJ2-5; no firm D call. The CDR3 length is 15 residues. From germline, CDR1 is SGHDN and CDR2 FVKESK. Trimming removed 0 bases from V and 2 bases from J, with 10 bases in between. CDR3 amino acids: CASSQDVVPQETQYF. CDR3 nucleotide sequence: TGTGCCAGCAGCCAAGACGTTGTCCCACAAGAGACCCAGTACTTC.

This clonotype was counted many times. The V call is TRBV3-1, the J call TRBJ1-2; D ambiguous. The V end was cut by 4 bases, the J end by 2 bases, with 11 bases between. The CDR3 is 14 amino acids. Germline CDR1 LGHDT, CDR2 YNNKEL (reference sequence). The CDR3: CASSPSRPNYGYTF. The CDR3 nucleotides read TGTGCCAGCAGCCCGTCTCGCCCGAACTATGGCTACACCTTC.

There are many counts of this clonotype. Compared with germline, one end of the junction differs, possibly owing to a read error. The V and J genes are TRBV19 and TRBJ1-4; unclear D gene. CDR3 size: 15 residues. Germline CDR1 and CDR2: LNHDA and SQIVND (reference sequence). The CDR3 region has the DNA TGTGCCAGTAGCACAACCGGGAGAACTAGTGAAAAACTGTTTTTT. This translates into CASSTTGRTSEKLFF.

This clonotype was picked up many times. The V call is TRBV5-1, the J call TRBJ2-3, with 10 bases that match TRBD1. The V gene end was trimmed by 1 base and the J gene end by 0 bases; junction bases not matched to a gene: 2. The CDR3 spans 16 residues. Germline assignment: CDR1 SGHRS and CDR2 YFSETQ. CDR3 coding DNA: TGCGCCAGCAGCTTGCTGGGACAGGGGAGCACAGATACGCAGTATTTT. Translation gives CASSLLGQGSTDTQYF. The entire variable domain, with the rest obtained from reference TRBV5-1 and TRBJ2-3, is as follows: KAGVTQTPRYLIKTRGQQVTLSCSPISGHRSVSWYQQTPGQGLQFLFEYFSETQRNKGNFPGRFSGRQFSNSRSEMNVSTLELGDSALYLCASSLLGQGSTDTQYFGPGTRLTVL.

This clonotype was seen repeatedly, ten times or more. The CDR3 loop reads CATSRRQGENIQYF. The CDR3 DNA is TGTGCCACCAGCAGGAGACAGGGGGAAAACATTCAGTACTTC. V and J are TRBV15 and TRBJ2-4; 9 bases are shared with TRBD1. J lost 5 bases, V lost 3 bases, and 2 bases had no gene match. Germline V CDR1 and CDR2: LNHNV, YYDKDF (reference sequence). This CDR3 contains 14 residues.

This clonotype was picked up many times. The V call is TRBV12-3 or TRBV12-4, the J call TRBJ2-3; D is unclear. CDR3 length: 15 residues. Trimming removed 3 bases from V and 6 bases from J, with 16 bases in between. CDR3 DNA sequence: TGTGCCAGCAGTTTTTTTTCTAAAACTGGGGATACGCAGTATTTT. As protein: CASSFFSKTGDTQYF.